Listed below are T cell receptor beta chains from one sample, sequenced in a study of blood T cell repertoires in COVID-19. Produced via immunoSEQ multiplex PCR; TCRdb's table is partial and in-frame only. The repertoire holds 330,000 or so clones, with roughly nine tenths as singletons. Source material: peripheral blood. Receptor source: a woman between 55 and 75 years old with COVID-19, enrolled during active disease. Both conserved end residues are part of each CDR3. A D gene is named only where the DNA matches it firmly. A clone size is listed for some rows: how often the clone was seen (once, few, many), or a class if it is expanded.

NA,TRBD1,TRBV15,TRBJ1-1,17,TGTGCCACCAGCAGAGGATTCCCGGGACAGGCGAACACTGAAGCTTTCTTT,CATSRGFPGQANTEAFF
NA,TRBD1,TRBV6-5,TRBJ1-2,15,TGTGCCAGCAGTCGCCTTAGACAGGGGGGATATGGCTACACCTTC,CASSRLRQGGYGYTF
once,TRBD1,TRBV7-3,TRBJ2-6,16,TGTGCCAGCAGCTTAGGACAGGGTTTTGGGGCCAACGTCCTGACTTTC,CASSLGQGFGANVLTF
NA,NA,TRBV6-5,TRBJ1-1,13,TGTGCCAGCACTCCTAGGGGAAACACTGAAGCTTTCTTT,CASTPRGNTEAFF
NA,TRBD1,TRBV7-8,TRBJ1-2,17,TGTGCCAGCAGCTTAAGGGACAGGGTCACAGAGGACTATGGCTACACCTTC,CASSLRDRVTEDYGYTF
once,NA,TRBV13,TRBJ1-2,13,TGTGCCAGCAGCGGAGCCCGCCAGGGTGGCTACACCTTC,CASSGARQGGYTF
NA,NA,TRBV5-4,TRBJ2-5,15,TGTGCCAGCAGCCCCCAAGGGGGGCGGGGGGAGACCCAGTACTTC,CASSPQGGRGETQYF
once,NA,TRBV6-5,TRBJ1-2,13,TGTGCCAGCAGTTACGCAGGGGATCGAGGCTACACCTTC,CASSYAGDRGYTF
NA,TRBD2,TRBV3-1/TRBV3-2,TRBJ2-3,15,TGTGCCAGCAGCCAAACCGGACTGGGAGGGGATACGCAGTATTTT,CASSQTGLGGDTQYF
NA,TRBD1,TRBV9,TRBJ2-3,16,TGTGCCAGCAGCGTAGTCGGGACAGCCAGCACAGATACGCAGTATTTT,CASSVVGTASTDTQYF
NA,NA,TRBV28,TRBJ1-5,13,TGTGCCTACCAAGGCGGCGCCAATCAGCCCCAGCATTTT,CAYQGGANQPQHF
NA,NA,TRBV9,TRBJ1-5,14,TGTGCCAGCAGCGCCCGGGGGGACGGGCAGCCCCAGCATTTT,CASSARGDGQPQHF
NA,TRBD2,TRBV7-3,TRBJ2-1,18,TGTGCCAGCAGCTTAACCGCGCGGGGGGGCAAGTTTGACAATGAGCAGTTCTTC,CASSLTARGGKFDNEQFF
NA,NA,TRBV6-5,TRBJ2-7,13,TGTGCCAGCAGCCTCTCCTCCCCTTACGAGCAGTACTTC,CASSLSSPYEQYF
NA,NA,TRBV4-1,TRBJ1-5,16,TGCGCCAGCAGCCCCCCTGGCGTGGGCGGGGTCCAGCCCCAGCATTTT,CASSPPGVGGVQPQHF
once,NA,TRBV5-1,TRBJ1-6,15,TGCGCCAGCAGCTCGAACAGCTGGTTTGGGTCACCCCTCCACTTT,CASSSNSWFGSPLHF
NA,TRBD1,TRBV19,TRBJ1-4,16,TGTGCCAGTAGCCCGACAGGGCGGGTTGCTAATGAAAAACTGTTTTTT,CASSPTGRVANEKLFF
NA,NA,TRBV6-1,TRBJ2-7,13,TGTGCCAGCTCTGCGCCGAATCTTTACGAGCAGTACTTC,CASSAPNLYEQYF
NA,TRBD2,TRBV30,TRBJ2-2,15,TGTGCCTGGAAGGAAGCGGGGGGGCTCGGGGGGGAGCTGTTTTTT,CAWKEAGGLGGELFF
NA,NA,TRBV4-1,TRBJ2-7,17,TGCGCCAGCAGCCAAGATGGGAGACTAAGGACCAGAGGAGAGCAGTACTTC,CASSQDGRLRTRGEQYF
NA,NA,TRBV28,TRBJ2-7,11,TGTGCCAGCAGTTTTAGTTACGAGCAGTACTTC,CASSFSYEQYF
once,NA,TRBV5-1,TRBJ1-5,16,TGCGCCAGCAGCTTGGAAGGAGGTTCAAGCAATCAGCCCCAGCATTTT,CASSLEGGSSNQPQHF
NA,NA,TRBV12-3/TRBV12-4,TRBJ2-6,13,TGTGCCAGCAGTCCATCTGGGGCCAACGTCCTGACTTTC,CASSPSGANVLTF
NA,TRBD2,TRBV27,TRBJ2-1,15,TGTGCCAGCAGTGCAACTAGCGGAGGGAACAATGAGCAGTTCTTC,CASSATSGGNNEQFF
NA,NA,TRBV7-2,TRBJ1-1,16,TGTGCCAGCAGTCTCTTCTCCCGAGGGATCAACACTGAAGCTTTCTTT,CASSLFSRGINTEAFF
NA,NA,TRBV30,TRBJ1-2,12,TGTGCCTGTCCGGGAATACTTTATGGCTACACCTTC,CACPGILYGYTF
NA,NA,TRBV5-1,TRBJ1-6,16,TGCGCCAGCAGCTTGGCCGGAGGGAGCTATAATTCACCCCTCCACTTT,CASSLAGGSYNSPLHF
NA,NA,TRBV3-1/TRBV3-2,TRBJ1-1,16,TGTGCCAGCAGCCTCAACGGGGGGCCTGGGAGCACTGAAGCTTTCTTT,CASSLNGGPGSTEAFF
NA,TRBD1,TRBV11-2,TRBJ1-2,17,TGTGCCAGCAGCTCATTCCTACAGGGGACATATAACTATGGCTACACCTTC,CASSSFLQGTYNYGYTF
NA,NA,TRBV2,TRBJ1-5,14,TGTGCCAGCAGTGAAGGGAGTTCCAATCAGCCCCAGCATTTT,CASSEGSSNQPQHF
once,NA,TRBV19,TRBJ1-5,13,TGTGCCAGTAGTTCCGTAAAATATCAGCCCCAGCATTTT,CASSSVKYQPQHF
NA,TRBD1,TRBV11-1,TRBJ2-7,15,TGTGCCAGCAGCACGGACAGGGGACGGAAGGACGAGCAGTACTTC,CASSTDRGRKDEQYF
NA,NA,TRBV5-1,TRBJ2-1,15,TGCGCCAGCAGCCTCGACCAGGGGCCTTACAATGAGCAGTTCTTC,CASSLDQGPYNEQFF
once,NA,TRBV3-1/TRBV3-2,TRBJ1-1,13,TGTGCCAGCAGCCAAGGTCGGGACACTGAAGCTTTCTTT,CASSQGRDTEAFF
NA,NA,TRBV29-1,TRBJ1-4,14,TGCAGCGCCGTGGCGGGGAGTTTTGGAGAAAAACTGTTTTTT,CSAVAGSFGEKLFF
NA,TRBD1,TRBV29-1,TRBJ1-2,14,TGCAGCGCTGGGGACAGCGTATTTATGTATGGCTACACCTTC,CSAGDSVFMYGYTF
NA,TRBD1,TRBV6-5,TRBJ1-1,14,TGTGCCAGCCGGGACAGGGGTCGGAACACTGAAGCTTTCTTT,CASRDRGRNTEAFF
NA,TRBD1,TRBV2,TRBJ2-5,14,TGTGCCAGCACCCGGGGACAGGGATTAGAGACCCAGTACTTC,CASTRGQGLETQYF
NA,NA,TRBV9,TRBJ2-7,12,TGTGCCAGCAGCGTCACGGGCTACGAGCAGTACTTC,CASSVTGYEQYF
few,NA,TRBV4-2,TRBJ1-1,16,TGTGCCAGCAGCCAAGACGCGAGGCTCGGTGGCACTGAAGCTTTCTTT,CASSQDARLGGTEAFF
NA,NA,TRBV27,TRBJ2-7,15,TGTGCCACTTCCCCCGGGTATGCTACGCGCTACGAGCAGTACTTC,CATSPGYATRYEQYF
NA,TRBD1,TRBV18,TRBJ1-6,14,TGTGCCAGCTCAGAGGACAGGAAGAATTCACCCCTCCACTTT,CASSEDRKNSPLHF
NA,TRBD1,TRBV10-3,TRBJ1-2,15,TGTGCCATCAGTGAGCCGGGACAGGGGTTCTATGGCTACACCTTC,CAISEPGQGFYGYTF
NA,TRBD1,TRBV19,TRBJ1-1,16,TGTGCCAGTAGTATACCTCGACAGGGGGCTGTCACTGAAGCTTTCTTT,CASSIPRQGAVTEAFF